These 10 T cell receptor beta chains were sequenced from one sample in a study of T cells in Graves' hyperthyroidism and ophthalmopathy. Amplification of TCR beta CDR3 regions was performed using RNA transcripts as template. The HTBI primer set was used in a first-round RT-PCR of the TCR CDR3. One entry per CDR3 protein results from TCRdb running MiXCR on the multiplex PCR reads. In the table there are roughly 420,000 distinct CDR3 sequences, roughly an eighth of which are singletons. The sequencing sample was made of blood. Receptors were obtained from a woman aged 18-29 years with Graves' hyperthyroidism.

This clonotype showed up many times. The chain joins TRBV12-3 or TRBV12-4 to TRBJ2-7; 9 bases line up with TRBD2. V trimming: 3 bases; J trimming: 3 bases; junction bases outside the gene matches: 3. CDR3 length: 14 residues. Here the CDR3 reads CASSLRTSDYEQYF. The DNA for the CDR3 is TGTGCCAGCAGTTTGCGGACTAGCGACTACGAGCAGTACTTC.

The CDR3, as DNA: TGTGCCAGCGCCTCGGGACTAGCGGCCTACAATGAGCAGTTCTTC. Amino acid sequence: CASASGLAAYNEQFF. This chain joins TRBV27 and TRBJ2-1, with TRBD2 identical over 11 bases. The length of the CDR3 is 15 residues. Germline CDR1 and CDR2: MNHEY and SMNVEV (reference sequence). Germline trimming cut 8 bases from V and 2 bases from J; bases unmatched to any gene: 5.

This clonotype was counted once. An end of the junction differs from the germline gene, which may be a read error. The chain couples TRBV4-3 to TRBJ2-2; 8 bases agree with TRBD1. The length of the CDR3 is 17 residues. Germline-derived CDR1 and CDR2 are LGHNA and YSLEER. The CDR3 DNA follows: TGCACCAGCAGCCAAGAATGGACAGGGACGAACACCGGGGAGCTGTTTTTT. This encodes CTSSQEWTGTNTGELFF.

With regard to this clonotype: Being one base from a much bigger clone, this may be a read error. The V gene is TRBV3-1, the J gene TRBJ2-5; either TRBD1 or TRBD2 may supply D (5 bases each). CDR1 LGHDT and CDR2 YNNKEL come from the germline V gene (reference sequence). The length of the CDR3 is 15 residues. The CDR3 region has the DNA TGTGCCAGCAGCCAATGGAGAGGGGTTCAAGGGACCCAGTACTTC. Translated: CASSQWRGVQGTQYF.

This clonotype has just a few counts. The genes are TRBV20-1 and TRBJ1-5; tentative D call: TRBD1 (6 bases). Deletions cut 6 bases from V and 5 bases from J, with 17 bases between. Per the germline V gene, CDR1 is DFQATT and CDR2 is SNEGSKA (reference sequence). CDR3 length: 14 residues. The CDR3 here is CSAARDKHHQPQHF. Written as DNA, the CDR3 is TGCAGTGCGGCGCGGGACAAGCATCATCAGCCCCAGCATTTT.

There are a few counts of this clonotype. This rearrangement joins TRBV7-3 to TRBJ2-2; no definite D call. CDR1 and CDR2 (germline): SGHTA, FQGTGA. The V end lost 6 bases, the J end lost 2 bases, and 10 bases lay between the germline ends. This CDR3 has 14 amino acids. The CDR3 nucleotides read TGTGCCAGCAGACGCGACCCAAACACCGGGGAGCTGTTTTTT. Its protein is CASRRDPNTGELFF.

This clonotype was counted many times. The genes are TRBV28 and TRBJ1-1; the D gene is possibly TRBD1 (6 bases). The germline V and J ends were trimmed by 8 bases and 1 base, with 14 bases remaining between them. This CDR3 comprises 14 residues. Germline loops: CDR1 MDHEN, CDR2 SYDVKM. CDR3 region: CASLGQGKNTEAFF. As DNA, the CDR3 is TGTGCCAGCTTGGGTCAGGGGAAGAACACTGAAGCTTTCTTT.

CDR3 nucleotide sequence: TGTGCCAGCAGATCAGGGGGGACAGCCGGAAACACCATATATTTT. Its translation: CASRSGGTAGNTIYF. This rearrangement joins TRBV6-1 to TRBJ1-3; 7 bases match TRBD1. This CDR3 comprises 15 residues. Losses at the gene ends were 6 bases for V and 4 bases for J; bases not matched to a gene: 9. Germline CDR1 MNHNS, CDR2 SASEGT.

This clonotype was found many times. This chain uses TRBV6-1 with TRBJ2-5; weak D call: TRBD2 (6 bases). Germline-derived CDR1 and CDR2 are MNHNS and SASEGT. The V end lost 6 bases, the J end lost 5 bases, and 16 bases lay between the germline ends. There are 14 residues in the CDR3. The CDR3 sequence: CASRRQPGLETQYF. CDR3 in DNA: TGTGCCAGCAGACGACAGCCGGGACTCGAGACCCAGTACTTC.

This clonotype was observed at least ten times. The chain uses TRBV20-1 and TRBJ2-1; no clear D. Trimming pared 6 bases from V and 6 bases from J, leaving 12 bases between. The CDR3 is 12 amino acids. Germline V CDR1 and CDR2: DFQATT, SNEGSKA (reference sequence). The CDR3 bases are TGCAGTGCCCTTAGGATCCTCAATGAGCAGTTCTTC. Translation gives CSALRILNEQFF.